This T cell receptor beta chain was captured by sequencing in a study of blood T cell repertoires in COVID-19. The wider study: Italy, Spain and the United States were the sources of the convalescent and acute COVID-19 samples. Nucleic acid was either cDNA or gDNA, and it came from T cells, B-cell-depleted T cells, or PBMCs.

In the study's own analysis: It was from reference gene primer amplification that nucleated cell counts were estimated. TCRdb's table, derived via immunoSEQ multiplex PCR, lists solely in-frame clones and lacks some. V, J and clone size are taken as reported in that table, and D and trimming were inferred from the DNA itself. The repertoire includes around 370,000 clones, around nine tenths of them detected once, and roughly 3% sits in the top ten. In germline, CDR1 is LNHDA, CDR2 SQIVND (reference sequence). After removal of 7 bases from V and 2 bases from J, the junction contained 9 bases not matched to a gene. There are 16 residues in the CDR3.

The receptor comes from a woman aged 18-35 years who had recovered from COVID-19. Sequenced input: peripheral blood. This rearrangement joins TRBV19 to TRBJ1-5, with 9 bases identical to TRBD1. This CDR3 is CASTITGGLGNQPQHF. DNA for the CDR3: TGTGCCAGTACCATAACAGGGGGCTTGGGCAATCAGCCCCAGCATTTT.